The entry below describes one TCR beta chain. The antigen remains undetermined. This record belongs to a study of T cells in localized non-small cell lung cancer. Sequenced by immunoSEQ multiplex PCR; TCRdb stores in-frame clones only, minus some. The sample holds about 2,700 clones, 28% seen once. Whole-study results and caveats: Uninvolved adjacent lung had higher T cell clonality than tumor and all other tissues. Appearing in adjacent lung were a median 57 of the top 100 tumor clones.

The receptor was derived from a man aged 40-75 years with stage II squamous cell lung carcinoma. The specimen comprised lung tumor tissue, sampled before any cancer treatment.

CDR3 nucleotides: TGTGCCAGTAGAAACTCCTACGAGCAGTACTTC. Its protein product is CASRNSYEQYF. This chain connects TRBV19 to TRBJ2-7; D unresolved. The CDR3 contains 11 residues. Germline V lookup: CDR1 LNHDA, CDR2 SQIVND (reference sequence). V was trimmed by 6 bases and J by 0 bases, leaving 3 bases between them. Complete variable domain (other parts from reference TRBV19 and TRBJ2-7): DGGITQSPKYLFRKEGQNVTLSCEQNLNHDAMYWYRQDPGQGLRLIYYSQIVNDFQKGDIAEGYSVSREKKESFPLTVTSAQKNPTAFYLCASRNSYEQYFGPGTRLTVT.